This T cell receptor beta chain is drawn from a study of cytomegalovirus exposure and HLA in healthy donors. Study conclusions and caveats: For most TCR sequences rarity was the rule, although some public TCRs occurred in many donors. Cytomegalovirus-associated status was assigned to about 170 TCR beta chains. Reportedly, diagnosis of cytomegalovirus status by the classifier showed high specificity and sensitivity.

V lost 1 base to trimming and J lost 3 bases, with 16 bases between them. The CDR3 runs to 17 residues. Germline assignment: CDR1 MGHRA and CDR2 YSYEKL. Comments on this clone: Antigen specificity is unknown.

Data came from immunoSEQ multiplex PCR; TCRdb stores just in-frame clones and leaves some out. The sample includes 150,000 to 200,000 clones, around 80% seen only once; the top ten take roughly 1.2%. Specimen: PBMCs. The V call is TRBV4-1, the J call TRBJ1-5; D is unclear. The sequence came from a woman aged 25 to 39 in good health and CMV-seronegative. The CDR3 protein is CASSQGAAVSTNQPQHF. The CDR3 nucleotides read TGCGCCAGCAGCCAAGGCGCGGCCGTATCGACCAATCAGCCCCAGCATTTT.